Each of the 7 T cell receptor beta chains below was sequenced from the same sample in a study of early T cells in non-severe SARS-CoV-2 infection. TCRdb redid the calling of the 5' RACE reads with MiXCR, one entry per CDR3 protein. The repertoire has over 50,000 distinct CDR3 sequences, roughly 7.1% of them found once; the top ten carry roughly a tenth. Sequenced here: whole blood, sampled at baseline. Receptors originate from an adult who was a healthcare worker with PCR-confirmed SARS-CoV-2 infection or an uninfected control (not recorded which).

In this sample, this clonotype turned up a few times. The chain is built from TRBV10-3 and TRBJ2-7, with TRBD2 matching over 9 bases. Trimming cost V 4 bases and J 1 base; bases outside gene matches: 5. This CDR3 comprises 15 residues. CDR1 is ENHRY, CDR2 SYGVKD, per germline. CDR3 bases: TGTGCCATCAGTGGGACTAGCGAGTTATCCTACGAGCAGTACTTC. It codes for CAISGTSELSYEQYF.

This clonotype has ten or more counts. V is TRBV4-1 and J is TRBJ2-1; a weak D match, TRBD2 (6 bases). The CDR3 has 15 amino acids. Germline V CDR1 and CDR2: MGHRA, YSYEKL. V lost 1 base and J lost 1, with 8 bases in between. In DNA, the CDR3 is TGCGCCAGCAGCCAAGTTAGCGGATCCTACAATGAGCAGTTCTTC. Translated, it gives CASSQVSGSYNEQFF.

Only a few counts were recorded for this clonotype. The chain employs TRBV28 and TRBJ1-1, with D possibly being TRBD1 (6 bases). The CDR3 contains 14 residues. V lost 1 base and J 1 base, leaving 7 bases between the germline ends. The V gene's germline CDR1 is MDHEN and CDR2 SYDVKM. Here the CDR3 reads CASSLYRENTEAFF. In DNA form, the CDR3 reads TGTGCCAGCAGTTTATACAGGGAGAACACTGAAGCTTTCTTT.

This clonotype has at least ten counts. The chain combines TRBV29-1 with TRBJ2-7; D tentatively fits TRBD1 or TRBD2 (5 bases each). The length of the CDR3 is 13 residues. The V gene lost 4 bases and the J gene lost 4 bases, with 14 bases spanning the gap. CDR1 is SQVTM, CDR2 ANQGSEA, per germline. In DNA, the CDR3 is TGCAGCGTTGTCCCCAGGGAGCGTTACGAGCAGTACTTC. Protein: CSVVPRERYEQYF.

In this sample, this clonotype turned up many times. The chain has TRBV27 and TRBJ2-7; 7 bases align to TRBD1. Germline CDR1 and CDR2: MNHEY and SMNVEV (reference sequence). The CDR3 length is 15 residues. V dropped 6 bases and J dropped 6; count of bases not matched to a gene: 14. CDR3 loop: CASRIEVRGHGEQYF. The CDR3 region has the DNA TGTGCCAGCAGGATCGAAGTTAGGGGGCATGGCGAGCAGTACTTC.

This clonotype was counted between two and nine times. The chain is built from TRBV19 and TRBJ2-1; 11 bases agree with TRBD2. The CDR3 runs to 16 residues. Germline V gene sequence: CDR1 LNHDA, CDR2 SQIVND (reference sequence). V was clipped by 8 bases and J by 2 bases; unmatched bases: 8. The CDR3 bases are TGTGCCAGTTTAGAAACTAGCGGGAGCACCTACAATGAGCAGTTCTTC. Protein sequence: CASLETSGSTYNEQFF.

The chain has TRBV20-1 and TRBJ1-5, with D hard to call. The V gene's germline CDR1 is DFQATT and CDR2 SNEGSKA (reference sequence). Trimming removed 3 bases at V and 3 bases at J, with 9 bases between. This CDR3 comprises 13 residues. Written as DNA, the CDR3 is TGCAGTGCTAGGCTCGGTTTCAATCAGCCCCAGCATTTT. It specifies CSARLGFNQPQHF.